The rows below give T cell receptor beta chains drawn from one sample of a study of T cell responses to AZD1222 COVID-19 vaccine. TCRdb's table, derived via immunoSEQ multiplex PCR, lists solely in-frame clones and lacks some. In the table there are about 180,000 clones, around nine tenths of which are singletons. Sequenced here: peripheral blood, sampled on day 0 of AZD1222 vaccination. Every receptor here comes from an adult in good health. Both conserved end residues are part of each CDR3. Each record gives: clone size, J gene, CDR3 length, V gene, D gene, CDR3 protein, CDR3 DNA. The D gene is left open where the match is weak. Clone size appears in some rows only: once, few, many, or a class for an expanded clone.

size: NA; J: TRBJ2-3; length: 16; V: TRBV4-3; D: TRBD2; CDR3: CASSQERGGFTDTQYF; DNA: TGCGCCAGCAGCCAGGAGCGGGGGGGCTTTACAGATACGCAGTATTTT
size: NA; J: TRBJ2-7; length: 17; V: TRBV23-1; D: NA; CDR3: CASSQKEGTDQLYEQYF; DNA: TGCGCCAGCAGTCAGAAGGAAGGGACCGACCAACTCTACGAGCAGTACTTC
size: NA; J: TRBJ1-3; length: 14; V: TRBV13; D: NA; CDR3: CASSPLSSGNTIYF; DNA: TGTGCCAGCAGCCCCCTTAGCTCTGGAAACACCATATATTTT
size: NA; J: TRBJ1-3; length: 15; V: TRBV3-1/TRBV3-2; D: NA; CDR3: CASSPDSGAGNTIYF; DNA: TGTGCCAGCAGCCCTGATTCAGGGGCTGGAAACACCATATATTTT
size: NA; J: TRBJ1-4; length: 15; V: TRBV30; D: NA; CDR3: CAWSVTPGRNEKLFF; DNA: TGTGCCTGGAGTGTAACCCCAGGCCGTAATGAAAAACTGTTTTTT
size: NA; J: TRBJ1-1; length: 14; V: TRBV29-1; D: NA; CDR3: CSVARGGRGTEAFF; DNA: TGCAGCGTGGCCCGGGGGGGGCGAGGCACTGAAGCTTTCTTT
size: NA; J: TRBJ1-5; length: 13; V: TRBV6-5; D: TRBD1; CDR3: CASRDRNNQPQHF; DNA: TGTGCCAGCAGGGACAGGAACAATCAGCCCCAGCATTTT
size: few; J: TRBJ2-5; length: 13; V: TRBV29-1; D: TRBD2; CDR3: CSVSGRAMETQYF; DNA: TGCAGCGTCAGCGGGAGGGCCATGGAGACCCAGTACTTC
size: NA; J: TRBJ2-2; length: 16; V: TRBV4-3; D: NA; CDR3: CASSPSEGPGTGELFF; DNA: TGCGCCAGCAGCCCCTCGGAGGGGCCGGGCACCGGGGAGCTGTTTTTT
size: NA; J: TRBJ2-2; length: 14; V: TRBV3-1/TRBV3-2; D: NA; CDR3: CASSQVGSTGELFF; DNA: TGTGCCAGCAGCCAAGTGGGGTCTACCGGGGAGCTGTTTTTT
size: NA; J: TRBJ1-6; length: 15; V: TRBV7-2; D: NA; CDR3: CASSLGQRPDSPLHF; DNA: TGTGCCAGCAGCTTAGGTCAACGGCCTGATTCACCCCTCCACTTT
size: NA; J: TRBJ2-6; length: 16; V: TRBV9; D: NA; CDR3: CASSVDGRLWANVLTF; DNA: TGTGCCAGCAGCGTAGATGGGCGGCTCTGGGCCAACGTCCTGACTTTC
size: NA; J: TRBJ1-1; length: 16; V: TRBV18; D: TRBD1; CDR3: CASSPKTGGWNTEAFF; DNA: TGTGCCAGCTCACCTAAGACAGGGGGCTGGAACACTGAAGCTTTCTTT
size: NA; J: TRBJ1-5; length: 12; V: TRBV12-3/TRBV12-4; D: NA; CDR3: CASTRNNQPQHF; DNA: TGTGCCAGCACCCGAAACAATCAGCCCCAGCATTTT
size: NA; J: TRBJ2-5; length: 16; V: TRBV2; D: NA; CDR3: CASRVALAPYQETQYF; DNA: TGTGCCAGCAGGGTGGCTTTGGCGCCGTACCAAGAGACCCAGTACTTC
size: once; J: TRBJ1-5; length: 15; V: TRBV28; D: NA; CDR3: CASRTGPVPNQPQHF; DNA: TGTGCCAGCAGAACCGGACCCGTCCCTAATCAGCCCCAGCATTTT
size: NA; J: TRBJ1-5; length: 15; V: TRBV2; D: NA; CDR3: CATSGGPSRGQPQHF; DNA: TGTGCCACCTCGGGGGGGCCCTCGCGTGGTCAGCCCCAGCATTTT
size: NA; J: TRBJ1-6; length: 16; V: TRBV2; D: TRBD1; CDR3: CASSQDGTGGGSPLHF; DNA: TGTGCCAGCAGTCAGGACGGGACAGGGGGAGGATCACCCCTCCACTTT
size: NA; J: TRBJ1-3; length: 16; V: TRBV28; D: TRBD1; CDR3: CASSPGGGFSGNTIYF; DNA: TGTGCCAGCAGCCCAGGGGGGGGGTTCTCTGGAAACACCATATATTTT
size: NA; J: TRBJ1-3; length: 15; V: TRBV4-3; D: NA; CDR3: CASSQVGGTGNTIYF; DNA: TGCGCCAGCAGCCAAGTAGGGGGAACAGGAAACACCATATATTTT
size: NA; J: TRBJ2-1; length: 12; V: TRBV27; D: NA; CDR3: CASSWGRNEQFF; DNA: TGTGCCAGCAGTTGGGGGCGCAATGAGCAGTTCTTC
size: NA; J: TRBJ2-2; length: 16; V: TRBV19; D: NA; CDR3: CASSTTSGEGTGELFF; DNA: TGTGCCAGTAGTACCACCTCCGGTGAGGGCACCGGGGAGCTGTTTTTT
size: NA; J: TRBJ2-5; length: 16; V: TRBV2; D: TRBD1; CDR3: CASSEIGTGIEETQYF; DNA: TGTGCCAGCAGTGAGATAGGGACAGGGATAGAAGAGACCCAGTACTTC
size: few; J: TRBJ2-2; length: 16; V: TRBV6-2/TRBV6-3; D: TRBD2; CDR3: CASSDPSGWNTGELFF; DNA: TGTGCCAGCAGTGATCCTAGCGGGTGGAACACCGGGGAGCTGTTTTTT
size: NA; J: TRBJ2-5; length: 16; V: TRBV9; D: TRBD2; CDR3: CASSPPTSGGQETQYF; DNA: TGTGCCAGCAGCCCACCGACTAGCGGGGGGCAAGAGACCCAGTACTTC
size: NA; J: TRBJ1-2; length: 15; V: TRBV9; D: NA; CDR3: CASSAAGRGVYGYTF; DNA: TGTGCCAGCAGCGCCGCGGGCCGGGGCGTCTATGGCTACACCTTC